This paragraph covers one T cell receptor beta chain sequence. Its target is unknown. Sequencing of the DNA from cultured CD4+ T cells was carried out with the Oncomine TCR Beta short-read assay. Genomic DNA was taken out of cultured CD4+ T cells by extraction. TCRdb reprocessed the PCR reads with MiXCR, giving one entry per CDR3 protein. The sample has tens of thousands of distinct CDR3 sequences, 60% to 80% seen once. This sample stems from a study of vaccination and CD4 T cells after COVID-19. Study details: Convalescent individuals numbered four females and six males, two being Hispanic. Between diagnosis and the drawing of post-COVID samples lay a median roughly 100 days (range 35 to 161).

As to treatment: roughly 10-day PBMC culture with coronavirus spike peptide pools or control peptides (ViraFEST assay). With fresh IL-2 medium, half the medium was replaced on days 3 and 7. The material was CD4+ T cells from blood, cultured in vitro, obtained after SARS-CoV-2 vaccination. The TCR was taken from a human donor who received a COVID-19 vaccine.

The CDR3: CAWRRQVGTQYF. For the CDR3, the DNA is TGTGCCTGGAGACGGCAGGTCGGGACCCAGTACTTC. The chain has TRBV30 and TRBJ2-5; D is unclear. Deletions cut 3 bases from V and 7 bases from J, with 12 bases between. This CDR3 has 12 residues. The germline V gene has CDR1 GTSNPN and CDR2 SVGIG (reference sequence).